These T cell receptor beta chains were read from a single sample in a study of T-cell reconstitution after alpha-beta-depleted transplantation in children. TCRdb used MiXCR to reprocess the PCR reads, holding one entry per CDR3 protein. The table records about a million distinct CDR3 sequences, about 29% of them present only once. The sequencing here drew on PBMCs, mostly from graft donor cells, taken 360 days after TCRalphabeta/CD19-depleted stem cell transplant. These receptors came from a boy in the first two years of life who had a stem cell transplant for SCID, so the T cells may come from the graft donor. Each CDR3 is given with its conserved first and last residue. Fields, in order: clone size, V gene, D gene, J gene, CDR3 DNA, CDR3 protein. The D gene is left open where the match is weak. Part of the rows lack a size; the others show once, few, many or a class for expanded clones.

>NA|TRBV2|TRBD1|TRBJ2-5
TGTGCCAGCACGAGGGGGCCCCCCGGGGAGACCCAGTACTTC
CASTRGPPGETQYF
>NA|TRBV6-5|NA|TRBJ2-1
TGTGCCAGCAGTTACTCGATGTTGGGGGGTGATCACAATGAGCAGTTCTTC
CASSYSMLGGDHNEQFF
>NA|TRBV6-1|TRBD1|TRBJ2-2
TGTGCCACCACTGGACACCGACAGGGGGACACCGGGGAGCTGTTTTTT
CATTGHRQGDTGELFF
>NA|TRBV20-1|NA|TRBJ2-6
TGCAGTGTCCCGATGGGGAACTCTGGGGCCAACGTCCTGACTTTC
CSVPMGNSGANVLTF
>NA|TRBV6-5|NA|TRBJ2-5
TGTGCCAGCAGTTACGATCTGGCAACAGAGACCCAGTACTTC
CASSYDLATETQYF
>NA|TRBV28|TRBD2|TRBJ2-1
TGTGCCACCTTCCCGGGACTAGCGGGGGGATACAATGAGCAGTTCTTC
CATFPGLAGGYNEQFF
>few|TRBV20-1|NA|TRBJ1-1
TGCAGTGCTAGCCGTGCCACTGAAGCTTTCTTT
CSASRATEAFF
>NA|TRBV3-1|TRBD2|TRBJ2-3
TGTGCCAGCAGACCCAGACTAGCGGGGGAGCCTCCAGATACGCAGTATTTT
CASRPRLAGEPPDTQYF
>few|TRBV29-1|NA|TRBJ2-7
TGCAGCGCCGCCCTGGCCGGACGCTACGAGCAGTACTTC
CSAALAGRYEQYF
>NA|TRBV29-1|NA|TRBJ1-1
TGCAGCGTTGTTAGGGCATCTAACACTGAAGCTTTCTTT
CSVVRASNTEAFF
>NA|TRBV4-2|TRBD1|TRBJ2-6
TGTGCCAGCAGCCCCCGATGCCCGGACAGGGCAAACTCTGGGGCCAACGTCCTGACTTTC
CASSPRCPDRANSGANVLTF
>NA|TRBV3-1|NA|TRBJ2-4
TGTGCCAGCAGCCAGGGGTCGGGGTTCGGGATTCAGTACTTC
CASSQGSGFGIQYF
>NA|TRBV23-1|NA|TRBJ2-2
TGCGCCAGCAGCCCGAGGTCCTCAGGGTACACCGGGGAGCTGTTTTTT
CASSPRSSGYTGELFF
>NA|TRBV20-1|TRBD1|TRBJ1-6
TGCAGTGCTAGAGTGGGACAGGGAGCTTCACCCCTCCACTTT
CSARVGQGASPLHF
>few|TRBV9|TRBD1|TRBJ2-3
TGTGCCAGCAGCGTAGGTGGAGTCAGGGGGTATTCTAGCACAGATACGCAGTATTTT
CASSVGGVRGYSSTDTQYF
>NA|TRBV5-5|NA|TRBJ2-6
TGTGCCAGCAGCTTGGAGGCGCCTGGGGCCAACGTCCTGACTTTC
CASSLEAPGANVLTF
>NA|TRBV5-1|NA|TRBJ2-7
TGCGCCAGCAGCTTGGATTCAGGGAGGACACCAGTTTACGAGCAGTACTTC
CASSLDSGRTPVYEQYF
>NA|TRBV11-1|NA|TRBJ2-7
TGTGCCAGCAGCCAGTGGGGGGGCGCGTCCTACGAGCAGTACTTC
CASSQWGGASYEQYF
>NA|TRBV29-1|NA|TRBJ2-5
TGCAGCGTCCTACAAACCGGGACACGTCAAGAGACCCAGTACTTC
CSVLQTGTRQETQYF
>NA|TRBV4-2|NA|TRBJ1-1
TGTGCCAGCAGCCAAGATCGAGGGCGTACCGAAGGAGCTTTCTTT
CASSQDRGRTEGAFF
>few|TRBV15|NA|TRBJ2-1
TGTGCCACCAGCCGGGGGCGAGGGTCCGATGAGCAGTTCTTC
CATSRGRGSDEQFF
>NA|TRBV29-1|NA|TRBJ2-6
TGCAGCGTCCTCGGACCGGGCTCTGGGGCCAACGTCCTGACTTTC
CSVLGPGSGANVLTF
>few|TRBV2|NA|TRBJ1-4
TGTGCCAGCAGAACAGCTTTCTATGAAAAACTGTTTTTT
CASRTAFYEKLFF
>few|TRBV11-2|NA|TRBJ1-1
TGTGCCAGCAGCTTAATCCGGGGCCGGGTGAGAAGGAAAAACGAAGCTTTCTTT
CASSLIRGRVRRKNEAFF
>few|TRBV6-5|TRBD1|TRBJ1-1
TGTGCCAGCAGTTACTCCACAGGGGGCACTGAAGCTTTCTTT
CASSYSTGGTEAFF
>many|TRBV6-5|NA|TRBJ1-1
TGTGCCAGCAGTTACTCGGGGTTGAACACTGAAGCTTTCTTT
CASSYSGLNTEAFF
>few|TRBV20-1|TRBD1|TRBJ2-5
TGCAGTGCTAGAGCACGGGACAGGGTCTCGGAGACCCAGTACTTC
CSARARDRVSETQYF
>NA|TRBV15|TRBD2|TRBJ2-3
TGTGCCACCAGCAGAGGGACTAGCGGGGGCACAGATACGCAGTATTTT
CATSRGTSGGTDTQYF
>few|TRBV29-1|TRBD1|TRBJ2-3
TGCAGCGTCGCGGACAGGGGGCGAGGAGATACGCAGTATTTT
CSVADRGRGDTQYF
>NA|TRBV5-1|TRBD2|TRBJ2-1
TGCGCCAGCAGACCGGGACTAGATACCTACAATGAGCAGTTCTTC
CASRPGLDTYNEQFF
>many|TRBV28|TRBD2|TRBJ2-3
TGTGCCAGCAGCCCTCCCCGCCCCCAGGGACTAGCGGAAGATACGCAGTATTTT
CASSPPRPQGLAEDTQYF
>NA|TRBV5-1|NA|TRBJ2-1
TGCGCCAGCAGCTTGACCGGGAACGACTACAATGAGCAGTTCTTC
CASSLTGNDYNEQFF
>NA|TRBV20-1|NA|TRBJ2-7
TGCAGTGCTAGAGGTAGAACAGGGTACCCCTACGAGCAGTACTTC
CSARGRTGYPYEQYF
>NA|TRBV12-3/TRBV12-4|TRBD2|TRBJ2-2
TGTGCCAGCAGTTCCGTTTACCAACTAGCGGGGGGGAACGGGGAGCTGTTTTTT
CASSSVYQLAGGNGELFF
>few|TRBV7-8|NA|TRBJ2-2
TGTGCCAGCAGCTTAGTGGCTGGTATGGTCGGGGAGCTGTTTTTT
CASSLVAGMVGELFF
>NA|TRBV5-1|TRBD2|TRBJ2-5
TGCGCCAGCAGCTTGGCCCCTGGTAGCGGGGGCGGAGAGACCCAGTACTTC
CASSLAPGSGGGETQYF